A single sample gave rise to the 24 T cell receptor beta chains below, sequenced in a study of T cell responses to AZD1222 COVID-19 vaccine. TCRdb keeps only in-frame clones here, not all; method: immunoSEQ multiplex PCR. The profile shows about 100,000 clones, roughly 90% of them singletons. Sample: peripheral blood, taken on day 0 of AZD1222 vaccination. The receptors were gathered from an adult in good health.

The V and J genes are TRBV6-5 and TRBJ1-1; 7 bases fit TRBD1. CDR1 is MNHEY and CDR2 is SVGAGI in the germline V gene. With V trimmed by 7 bases and J by 4 bases, 9 bases remained unmatched. The CDR3 contains 14 residues. The CDR3 reads CASTPRGRGTEAFF. In DNA, the CDR3 is TGTGCCAGCACCCCAAGGGGGCGGGGCACTGAAGCTTTCTTT.

This clone occurred once. The gene calls are TRBV11-2 and TRBJ1-1, with D hard to call. Germline CDR1 SGHAT, CDR2 FQNNGV. This CDR3 has 14 amino acids. Trimming removed 2 bases from V and 2 bases from J, with 9 bases in between. The CDR3 is CASSLMIVNTEAFF. DNA of the CDR3: TGTGCCAGCAGCTTAATGATTGTTAACACTGAAGCTTTCTTT.

This sequence joins TRBV12-3 or TRBV12-4 and TRBJ1-5; D remains unclear. This CDR3 contains 12 residues. V was trimmed by 7 bases and J by 2 bases, leaving 6 bases between them. CDR3 nucleotides: TGTGCCAGCAATAGGGGCAATCAGCCCCAGCATTTT. Residues: CASNRGNQPQHF.

The V gene is TRBV7-9, the J gene TRBJ2-2, with 8 bases matching TRBD2. The V gene's germline CDR1 is SEHNR and CDR2 FQNEAQ (reference sequence). This CDR3 has 16 residues. Losses at the gene ends were 0 bases for V and 4 bases for J; bases not matched to a gene: 4. CDR3 loop: CASSLAGLVGTGELFF. The CDR3 DNA is TGTGCCAGCAGCTTAGCGGGACTAGTAGGCACCGGGGAGCTGTTTTTT.

The J gene is TRBJ1-1, the V gene TRBV29-1, with D possibly matching TRBD1 (5 bases). Trimming took off 2 bases at V and 3 bases at J, with 13 bases between the two ends. Germline assignment: CDR1 SQVTM and CDR2 ANQGSEA. The CDR3 loop spans 14 amino acids. CDR3 region: CSVERSGRYTEAFF. CDR3 in DNA: TGCAGCGTTGAACGGTCAGGGCGGTACACTGAAGCTTTCTTT.

The chain carries TRBV7-9 and TRBJ1-2; D perhaps matches TRBD1 (5 bases). Germline values: CDR1 SEHNR, CDR2 FQNEAQ (reference sequence). The CDR3 runs to 15 residues. V lost 5 bases to trimming and J lost 3 bases, with 16 bases between them. In DNA, the CDR3 is TGTGCCAGCAGCCCAGTGGTTCGGGGGTACTATGGCTACACCTTC. This sequence encodes CASSPVVRGYYGYTF.

This sequence joins TRBV6-4 and TRBJ2-1; 10 positions agree with TRBD2. CDR3 length: 15 amino acids. The V segment lost 5 bases and the J segment 8 bases; nucleotides outside the gene matches: 9. Germline assignment: CDR1 MRHNA and CDR2 SNTAGT. The CDR3 spells CASSLEGTSVYEQFF. For the CDR3, the DNA is TGTGCCAGCAGTCTAGAGGGGACTAGCGTCTATGAGCAGTTCTTC.

The chain has TRBV4-1 and TRBJ1-1, with D maybe TRBD1 (6 bases). The CDR3 has 15 residues. V was trimmed by 4 bases and J by 5 bases, leaving 17 bases between them. Germline V gene data show CDR1 as MGHRA and CDR2 as YSYEKL. The chain's CDR3 is CASSRGQGGGTEAFF. CDR3 bases: TGCGCCAGCAGCCGGGGTCAGGGAGGGGGAACTGAAGCTTTCTTT.

This clone has only one observation. The CDR3 nucleotides are TGTGCCAGCAGCCCACGGACAGGGCCTGGGGCCAACGTCCTGACTTTC. Its translation is CASSPRTGPGANVLTF. This rearrangement joins TRBV9 to TRBJ2-6; 8 bases fit TRBD1. The germline CDR1 and CDR2 sequences are SGDLS and YYNGEE. V was clipped by 4 bases and J by 2 bases; unmatched bases: 5. The CDR3 runs to 16 residues.

The chain couples TRBV29-1 to TRBJ2-5; tentatively, D is TRBD1 (6 bases). The CDR3 is made up of 12 amino acids. The V and J ends lost 7 bases and 5 bases respectively, with 14 bases between them. Germline CDR1 reads SQVTM; CDR2 reads ANQGSEA. The CDR3 region has the DNA TGCAGCGCCAGGGGCTTGGAGGAGACCCAGTACTTC. Translating it yields CSARGLEETQYF.

The V and J genes are TRBV7-8 and TRBJ1-2; 7 bases agree with TRBD1. Germline CDR1 and CDR2: SGHVS and FQNEAQ. V shed 4 bases and J 2 bases; nucleotides not matched to a gene: 4. This CDR3 has 14 amino acids. The CDR3 is CASSSGQLNYGYTF. CDR3 DNA: TGTGCCAGCAGCTCGGGACAGCTAAACTATGGCTACACCTTC.

The V gene is TRBV6-5, the J gene TRBJ2-7, with D hard to call. With 8 bases removed from V and 2 bases from J, the gap between germline ends came to 13 bases. This CDR3 has 13 amino acids. The germline V gene has CDR1 MNHEY and CDR2 SVGAGI. The CDR3 DNA follows: TGTGCCAGCGCACTTTATCGGGCCTACGAGCAGTACTTC. As protein: CASALYRAYEQYF.

This clone has only a few counts. The gene calls are TRBV29-1 and TRBJ1-4, with TRBD1 matching 7 bases. The CDR3 totals 12 residues. Trimming cost V 5 bases and J 7 bases; bases outside gene matches: 4. Germline V gene sequence: CDR1 SQVTM, CDR2 ANQGSEA. In DNA form, the CDR3 reads TGCAGCGTTTTAGGGGGCGGTGAAAAACTGTTTTTT. The encoded protein is CSVLGGGEKLFF.

This chain uses TRBV7-9 with TRBJ1-1; D perhaps matches TRBD1 (5 bases). Trimming removed 2 bases at V and 4 bases at J, with 11 bases between. This CDR3 has 14 amino acids. Germline CDR1 is SEHNR and CDR2 is FQNEAQ (reference sequence). In DNA, the CDR3 is TGTGCCAGCAGCTTAATGTCGGGGGGCACTGAAGCTTTCTTT. This encodes CASSLMSGGTEAFF.

This clone came up once. J is TRBJ1-1 and V is TRBV29-1, with a weak D call TRBD1 (5 bases). The CDR3 is 13 amino acids. V was pared by 5 bases and J by 0 bases, with 10 bases between. Per germline, CDR1 SQVTM and CDR2 ANQGSEA. For the CDR3, the DNA is TGCAGCGTTCAGGGAGGGCTGAACACTGAAGCTTTCTTT. It specifies CSVQGGLNTEAFF.

The chain combines TRBV28 with TRBJ2-3; D call uncertain. Germline CDR1 and CDR2: MDHEN and SYDVKM. Trimming removed 1 base from V and 7 bases from J, with 12 bases in between. The CDR3 is 14 amino acids. The CDR3: CASSLSQLWYTQYF. The CDR3 DNA sequence: TGTGCCAGCAGTTTATCTCAGCTTTGGTATACGCAGTATTTT.

This clone was detected only once. The gene calls are TRBV18 and TRBJ2-2; D not resolved. The CDR3 is 15 residues long. The V and J ends lost 4 bases and 4 bases respectively, with 13 bases between them. Germline V gene data show CDR1 as KGHSH and CDR2 as LQKENI. The CDR3 sequence is CASSLKAAATGELFF. The DNA for the CDR3 is TGTGCCAGCTCACTGAAGGCGGCGGCCACCGGGGAGCTGTTTTTT.

The chain has TRBV15 and TRBJ1-3, with D hard to call. The CDR3 runs 13 residues. Per the germline V gene, CDR1 is LNHNV and CDR2 is YYDKDF (reference sequence). With 4 bases removed from V and 4 bases from J, the gap between germline ends came to 8 bases. CDR3 sequence reads: CATSTYEGNTIYF. CDR3 DNA: TGTGCCACCAGCACCTATGAGGGAAACACCATATATTTT.

Only one count was recorded for this clone. The J gene is TRBJ2-7, the V gene TRBV2; D might be TRBD1 or TRBD2, each matching 5 bases. This CDR3 comprises 14 residues. Germline-derived CDR1 and CDR2 are SNHLY and FYNNEI. V was cut by 11 bases and J by 0 bases, with 17 bases left in between. The CDR3 is CAEGQRQLSYEQYF. CDR3 DNA sequence: TGTGCCGAGGGGCAACGACAGCTCTCCTACGAGCAGTACTTC.

The gene calls are TRBV5-1 and TRBJ1-1; 10 nucleotides align to TRBD1. The CDR3 is 14 residues long. Germline assignment: CDR1 SGHRS and CDR2 YFSETQ. Germline trimming cut 6 bases from V and 3 bases from J; bases unmatched to any gene: 5. The CDR3 nucleotides read TGCGCCAGCAACGAAGGACAGGGGGACACTGAAGCTTTCTTT. Amino acids: CASNEGQGDTEAFF.

J is TRBJ2-6 and V is TRBV4-1, with D perhaps TRBD2 (6 bases). Germline V gene sequence: CDR1 MGHRA, CDR2 YSYEKL. The CDR3 is 19 residues long. V was shortened by 0 bases and J by 0 bases, with 15 bases between the two germline ends. CDR3 nucleotide sequence: TGCGCCAGCAGCCAAGAGGCGGGAAGGGCACTCTCTGGGGCCAACGTCCTGACTTTC. Its protein is CASSQEAGRALSGANVLTF.

This clone was recorded once. This sequence joins TRBV19 and TRBJ2-1; possibly TRBD1 for D (6 bases). In germline, CDR1 is LNHDA, CDR2 SQIVND (reference sequence). Trimming took off 11 bases at V and 0 bases at J, with 11 bases between the two ends. There are 13 residues in the CDR3. DNA of the CDR3: TGTGCCTGTCAGGGGTTCTCCTACAATGAGCAGTTCTTC. Its protein product is CACQGFSYNEQFF. Looking up the rest from reference TRBV19 and TRBJ2-1 gives the full variable domain: DGGITQSPKYLFRKEGQNVTLSCEQNLNHDAMYWYRQDPGQGLRLIYYSQIVNDFQKGDIAEGYSVSREKKESFPLTVTSAQKNPTAFYLCACQGFSYNEQFFGPGTRLTVL.

J is TRBJ2-2 and V is TRBV24-1, with D unclear. The CDR3 is 15 residues long. V shed 1 base and J shed 1 base, with 6 bases lying between them. Germline CDR1 KGHDR, CDR2 SFDVKD. CDR3 amino acids: CATSDFIVNTGELFF. The CDR3 nucleotides read TGTGCCACCAGTGATTTCATAGTGAACACCGGGGAGCTGTTTTTT.

In the case of this clone: Germline and junction disagree at one end, which may indicate a read error. This sequence joins TRBV25-1 and TRBJ1-1; no firm D call. Looked up from germline, CDR1 is MGHDK and CDR2 is SYGVNS. CDR3 length: 12 amino acids. CDR3 sequence (DNA): TGTGCCAGCAGTGAATCTAACAGTGAAGCTTTCTTT. Translating gives CASSESNSEAFF.